Sequencing of this T cell receptor (beta chain) was carried out in a study of T cell changes during pregnancy in multiple sclerosis. Sequencing was performed with immunoSEQ multiplex PCR; in TCRdb, only in-frame clones are kept and a portion is missing. The table records tens of thousands of clones, 94% of them present only once. The CDR3 contains 14 residues. V was pared by 0 bases and J by 5 bases, with 2 bases of the junction left unmatched. Germline values: CDR1 WNHNN, CDR2 SYGVQD (reference sequence). The gene calls are TRBV10-1 and TRBJ2-7; 9 bases line up with TRBD1. This receptor was identified in a female donor with multiple sclerosis, enrolled in a pregnancy study. Sequencing was performed on CD4+ T cells from peripheral blood mononuclear cells, taken after pregnancy. CDR3 residues: CASSESWTGDEQYF. CDR3 DNA sequence: TGCGCCAGCAGTGAGTCATGGACAGGGGACGAGCAGTACTTC.